This TCR beta chain is drawn from a study of T cell responses to AZD1222 COVID-19 vaccine. About this clone itself: Its antigen is not identified.

Study observations and caveats: The span of vaccine-associated CD4 TCRs extended across spike, with dominance at 160-218 and 743-854. A rise in Spike-specific TCR breadth and depth followed two AZD1222 doses. White British donors predominated, females outnumbered males, and clonal diversity was possibly underestimated. Just five or six AZD1222 recipients were seropositive at baseline.

Measured with immunoSEQ multiplex PCR; TCRdb has only the in-frame clones, and not every one. Of fewer than 200,000 clones listed, 91% are singletons. V was pared by 3 bases and J by 2 bases, with 14 bases between. The germline CDR1 and CDR2 sequences are KGHSH and LQKENI. This CDR3 has 16 amino acids. The chain links TRBV18 to TRBJ1-3; a possible D gene is TRBD1 (6 bases). The sample in question was peripheral blood, obtained on day 0 of AZD1222 vaccination. This receptor was identified in an adult in good health. As DNA, the CDR3 is TGTGCCAGCTCACCCCGTCGTGGGACAACTGGAAACACCATATATTTT. Translation: CASSPRRGTTGNTIYF.